The 5 T cell receptor beta chains below all came from one sample that was sequenced in a study of OX40 agonist ivuxolimab in advanced cancers. The assay was immunoSEQ multiplex PCR, and TCRdb's table has in-frame clones only and misses some. This table has some 87,000 clones, roughly 94% appearing once. The sample was CD4+ or CD8+ T cells sorted from blood, taken in a trial of the OX40 agonist ivuxolimab. These receptors originate from an adult with an advanced solid tumor such as melanoma, head and neck, liver or kidney cancer.

This clone was picked up one time. The gene calls are TRBV29-1 and TRBJ2-1; D is unclear. CDR3 length: 10 amino acids. The V gene lost 6 bases and the J gene lost 6 bases, with 6 bases spanning the gap. In germline, CDR1 is SQVTM, CDR2 ANQGSEA. The DNA of the CDR3 is TGCAGCGTCAAACTCAATGAGCAGTTCTTC. Translation gives CSVKLNEQFF.

This clone appeared once. The DNA of the CDR3 is TGTGCCAGCACCCTAGCGGGACCCTCCTACAATGAGCAGTTCTTC. It encodes CASTLAGPSYNEQFF. The chain uses TRBV27 and TRBJ2-1; 9 bases agree with TRBD2. Trimming cost V 7 bases and J 0 bases; bases outside gene matches: 4. Germline V gives CDR1 MNHEY, CDR2 SMNVEV (reference sequence). This CDR3 has 15 residues.

The chain employs TRBV4-3 and TRBJ2-7, with TRBD2 matching over 10 bases. J lost 1 base, V lost 3 bases, and 6 bases had no gene match. CDR1 is LGHNA, CDR2 YSLEER, per germline. CDR3 length: 16 amino acids. The CDR3 nucleotides are TGCGCCAGCAGCCAGGAGCGGGAGGGACCATCCTACGAGCAGTACTTC. It translates to CASSQEREGPSYEQYF.

This sequence joins TRBV30 and TRBJ2-2, with no clear D. The CDR3 loop spans 17 amino acids. CDR1 and CDR2 from the germline V gene are GTSNPN and SVGIG (reference sequence). V dropped 0 bases and J dropped 1 base, with 15 bases sitting between them. The CDR3 region is CAWSVNSQRRNTGELFF. Written as DNA, the CDR3 is TGTGCCTGGAGTGTAAATTCCCAGCGACGGAACACCGGGGAGCTGTTTTTT. Using reference TRBV30 and TRBJ2-2 for the parts outside the CDR3, the full variable domain is SQTIHQWPATLVQPVGSPLSLECTVEGTSNPNLYWYRQAAGRGLQLLFYSVGIGQISSEVPQNLSASRPQDRQFILSSKKLLLSDSGFYLCAWSVNSQRRNTGELFFGEGSRLTVL.

The chain carries TRBV27 and TRBJ2-7; 7 positions match TRBD1. Germline V gives CDR1 MNHEY, CDR2 SMNVEV (reference sequence). V gave up 6 bases and J gave up 2 bases; unmatched junction bases: 10. The CDR3 is made up of 15 amino acids. The CDR3 loop is CASSSEGATTYEQYF. The CDR3 DNA is TGTGCCAGCAGCTCTGAGGGGGCTACTACCTACGAGCAGTACTTC.